The clone carrying this T cell receptor (beta chain) was counted at least ten times. Its antigen is unidentified. These data are taken from a study of identical twins. A universal primer site came from template switching; cDNA carried unique molecular identifiers. One entry per CDR3 protein results from TCRdb running MiXCR on the 5' RACE reads. The table lists roughly 500,000 distinct CDR3 sequences, approximately 22% of them singletons, with around 1% in the top ten. Study findings and constraints: Cross-sectional statistical analysis was relied on for the conclusions, without the same donors being followed.

These data are also associated with another study on T cells expressing NK-cell markers.

This clonotype was sampled from a woman aged 18-29 years in good health. Sequenced material: CD4+ T cells sorted from blood.

The CDR3: CASSRDTFTDTQYF. The CDR3 DNA reads TGCGCCAGCAGCCGTGACACCTTCACAGATACGCAGTATTTT. V is TRBV5-1 and J is TRBJ2-3; D not resolved. V dropped 4 bases and J dropped 2 bases, with 11 bases sitting between them. Germline values: CDR1 SGHRS, CDR2 YFSETQ. There are 14 residues in the CDR3.